Following are 5 T cell receptor beta chains from one sample sequenced in a study of T cell repertoires in cytomegalovirus infection (dated by TCRdb to the late 2010s). According to the study, the label for this sample's treatment or condition signals: in vitro stimulation with specific CMV peptide epitopes to enrich CMV-specific T cells. For these receptors, no antigen is known. The sequencing machine was an Illumina HiSeq 1500. TCRdb's own reprocessing of the public reads used fastp at Q25 and MiXCR and kept productive beta chains. Rows are unified per CDR3 protein, each entry keeping the most common DNA and genes. The table for this sample lists 750,000 to 950,000 distinct CDR3 sequences; approximately 32% of them were counted only once. The ten largest clones take up around 13% of the sample. The sample here was cultured CD8+ T cells from PBMCs, taken from culture after CMV antigen stimulation. The receptor set was obtained from a human donor in good health (CMV status not recorded). Some clones in this sample may be carry-over from other donors' samples.

The chain uses TRBV19 and TRBJ1-2; no reliable D call. Germline loops: CDR1 LNHDA, CDR2 SQIVND (reference sequence). The V end was cut by 2 bases, the J end by 4 bases, with 11 bases between. This CDR3 is built from 14 residues. Written as DNA, the CDR3 is TGTGCCAGTAGTATACTCGCAGACTTCTATGGCTACACCTTC. Translated, it gives CASSILADFYGYTF.

The chain recombines TRBV2 with TRBJ1-4; 8 positions match TRBD1. V dropped 5 bases and J dropped 12; count of bases not matched to a gene: 14. Germline V lookup: CDR1 SNHLY, CDR2 FYNNEI. CDR3 length: 15 amino acids. CDR3 residues: CASSPPDRVAAQLFF. DNA for the CDR3: TGTGCCAGCAGTCCCCCGGACAGGGTGGCGGCTCAACTGTTTTTT.

V and J are TRBV11-3 and TRBJ2-3; possibly TRBD2 for D (5 bases). The CDR3 spans 13 residues. The germline V gene encodes CDR1 SGHNT and CDR2 YENEEA. V lost 3 bases and J 4 bases, leaving 8 bases between the germline ends. As DNA, the CDR3 is TGTGCCAGCAGCTTTGCGGGCCCAGATACGCAGTATTTT. Translated, it gives CASSFAGPDTQYF.

The CDR3 DNA follows: TGTGCCATCAGGCCAGGGGAGGGGGCCCAAGAGACCCAGTACTTC. It yields the protein CAIRPGEGAQETQYF. The chain couples TRBV10-3 to TRBJ2-5, with D perhaps given as TRBD1 or TRBD2 (7 bases each). Trimming shortened V by 6 bases and J by 1 base, and 15 bases separated the two germline ends. The germline V gene has CDR1 ENHRY and CDR2 SYGVKD. The CDR3 extends over 15 amino acids.

There are many counts of this clonotype. This chain connects TRBV11-2 to TRBJ1-1; 10 bases match TRBD1. Trimming took 3 bases from V and 3 from J; bases not matched to a gene: 13. The CDR3 is 18 amino acids. The germline CDR1 and CDR2 sequences are SGHAT and FQNNGV. CDR3 sequence (DNA): TGTGCCAGCAGCTTTTGGGACAGGGGAGGAGTTCTGGACACTGAAGCTTTCTTT. Translation gives CASSFWDRGGVLDTEAFF.